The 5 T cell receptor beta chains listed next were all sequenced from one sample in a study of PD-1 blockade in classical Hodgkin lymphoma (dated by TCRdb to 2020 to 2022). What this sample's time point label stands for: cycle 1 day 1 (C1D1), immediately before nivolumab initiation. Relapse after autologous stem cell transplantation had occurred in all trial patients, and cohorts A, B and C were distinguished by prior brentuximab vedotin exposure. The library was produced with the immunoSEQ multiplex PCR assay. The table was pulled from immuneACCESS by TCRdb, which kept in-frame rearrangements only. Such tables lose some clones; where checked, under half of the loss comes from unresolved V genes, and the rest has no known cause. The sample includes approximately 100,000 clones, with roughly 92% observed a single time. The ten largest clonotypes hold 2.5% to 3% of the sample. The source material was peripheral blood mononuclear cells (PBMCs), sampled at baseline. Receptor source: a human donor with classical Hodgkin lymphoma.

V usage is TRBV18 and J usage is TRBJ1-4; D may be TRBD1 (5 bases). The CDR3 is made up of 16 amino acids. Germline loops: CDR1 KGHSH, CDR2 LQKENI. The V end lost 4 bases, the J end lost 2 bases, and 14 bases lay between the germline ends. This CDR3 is CASSRRDGATNEKLFF. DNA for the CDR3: TGTGCCAGCTCACGCCGGGACGGAGCTACTAATGAAAAACTGTTTTTT.

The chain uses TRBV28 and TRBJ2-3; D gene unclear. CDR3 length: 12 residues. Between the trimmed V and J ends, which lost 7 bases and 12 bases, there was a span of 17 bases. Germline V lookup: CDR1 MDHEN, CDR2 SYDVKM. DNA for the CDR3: TGTGCCAGCAACCTCCCTGGCCTGGGCCAGTATTTT. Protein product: CASNLPGLGQYF.

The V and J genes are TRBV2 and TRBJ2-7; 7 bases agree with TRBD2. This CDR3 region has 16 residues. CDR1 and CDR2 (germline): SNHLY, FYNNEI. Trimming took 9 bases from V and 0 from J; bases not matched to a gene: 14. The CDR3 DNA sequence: TGTGCCAGTCAAGTCCTAAGCGGGGTACACTCCTACGAGCAGTACTTC. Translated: CASQVLSGVHSYEQYF.

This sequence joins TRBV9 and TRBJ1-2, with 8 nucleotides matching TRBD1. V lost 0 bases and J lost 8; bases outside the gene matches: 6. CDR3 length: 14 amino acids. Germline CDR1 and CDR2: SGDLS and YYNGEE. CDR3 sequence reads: CASSVDQGASGYTF. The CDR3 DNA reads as TGTGCCAGCAGCGTAGATCAGGGGGCGAGCGGCTACACCTTC.

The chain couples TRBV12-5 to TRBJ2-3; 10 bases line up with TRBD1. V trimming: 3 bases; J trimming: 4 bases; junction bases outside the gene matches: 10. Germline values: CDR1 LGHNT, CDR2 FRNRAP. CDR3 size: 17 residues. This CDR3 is CASGLGRGQGFSDTQYF. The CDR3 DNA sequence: TGTGCTAGTGGTTTAGGGCGGGGACAGGGGTTTTCAGATACGCAGTATTTT. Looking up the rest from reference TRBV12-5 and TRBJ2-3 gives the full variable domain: DARVTQTPRHKVTEMGQEVTMRCQPILGHNTVFWYRQTMMQGLELLAYFRNRAPLDDSGMPKDRFSAEMPDATLATLKIQPSEPRDSAVYFCASGLGRGQGFSDTQYFGPGTRLTVL.